This entry describes one TCR beta chain. Assay used: immunoSEQ multiplex PCR; TCRdb lists only in-frame clones, some missing. The table has about 370,000 clones, approximately 90% seen once. The data stem from a study of blood T cell repertoires in COVID-19. Germline lookup yields CDR1 MNHEY and CDR2 SVGEGT. This CDR3 has 16 amino acids. Trimming removed 2 bases from V and 5 bases from J, with 17 bases in between. The sequencing input was PBMCs or T cells enriched from blood (not recorded which). The rearrangement uses TRBV6-2 or TRBV6-3 and TRBJ2-3; tentative D call: TRBD2 (5 bases). The receptor comes from a middle-aged woman who had been exposed to COVID-19. Here the CDR3 reads CASSYDSEAGLDTQYF. CDR3 coding DNA: TGTGCCAGCAGTTACGACTCTGAGGCGGGCCTAGATACGCAGTATTTT.